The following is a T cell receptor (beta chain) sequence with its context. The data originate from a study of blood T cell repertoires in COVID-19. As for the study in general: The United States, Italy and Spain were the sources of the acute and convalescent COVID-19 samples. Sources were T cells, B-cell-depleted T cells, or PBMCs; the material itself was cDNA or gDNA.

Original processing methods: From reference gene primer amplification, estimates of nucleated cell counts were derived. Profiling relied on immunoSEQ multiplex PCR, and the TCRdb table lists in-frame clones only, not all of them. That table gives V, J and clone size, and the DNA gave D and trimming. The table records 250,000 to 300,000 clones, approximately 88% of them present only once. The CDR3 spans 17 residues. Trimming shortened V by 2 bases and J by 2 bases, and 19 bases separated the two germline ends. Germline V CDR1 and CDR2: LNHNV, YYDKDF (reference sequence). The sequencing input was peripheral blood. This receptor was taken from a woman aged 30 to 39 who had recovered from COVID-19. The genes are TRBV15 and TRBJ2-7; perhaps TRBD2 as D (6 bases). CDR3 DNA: TGTGCCACCAGCAGATTCCGCGGGGATAACGGCGCCTACGAGCAGTACTTC. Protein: CATSRFRGDNGAYEQYF.